This entry describes one T cell receptor beta chain. This specimen belongs to a study of shared clonotypes between healthy human individuals. Measured with immunoSEQ multiplex PCR; TCRdb has only the in-frame clones, and not every one. The sample shows about 2.3 million clones, about nine tenths of them seen only once. The CDR3 contains 15 residues. The junction had 4 bases not matched to a gene; V was cut back by 4 bases and J by 2 bases. Germline loops: CDR1 KGHSH, CDR2 LQKENI. This clonotype was obtained from a man aged 18-30 years in good health. Some clones in this sample may be carry-over from other donors' samples. The sample taken for sequencing was naive CD4+ T cells from PBMCs. Stated subset: CD45RA+ positively selected. The chain recombines TRBV18 with TRBJ2-3, with 9 bases lining up with TRBD2. The CDR3 DNA reads as TGTGCCAGCTCACGCTTAGCGGGAGACACAGATACGCAGTATTTT. Encoded protein: CASSRLAGDTDTQYF.